This T cell receptor (beta chain) was sequenced during a study of blood T cell repertoires in COVID-19. Deletions cut 3 bases from V and 4 bases from J, with 15 bases between. Germline assignment: CDR1 MNHNS and CDR2 SASEGT. The CDR3 contains 15 residues. The authors' processing: Estimates of nucleated cell counts were drawn from the amplification of reference gene primers. Measured with immunoSEQ multiplex PCR; TCRdb has only the in-frame clones, and not every one. V and J calls and clone size come straight from that table; D and trimming were deduced from the DNA. The sample lists approximately 85,000 clones; 87% were seen once.

The chain carries TRBV6-1 and TRBJ1-2, with D perhaps TRBD1 (5 bases). The TCR comes from a woman between 45 and 60 years old with active or convalescent COVID-19. The sample comprised peripheral blood. The CDR3 protein is CASSEGTGGFYGYTF. The CDR3 coding sequence is TGTGCCAGCAGTGAGGGGACGGGGGGATTCTATGGCTACACCTTC.